A selection of T cell receptor beta chains follows, all from one sample in a study of technical replicates of blood from a handful of donors. Using immunoSEQ multiplex PCR, the repertoire was profiled, and TCRdb retains in-frame clones only, with some absent. The table records about 13,000 clones, roughly three quarters of them present only once. Sequencing input: PBMCs. The receptor source for this set is a human donor in good health. The CDR3 runs from the conserved cysteine through the conserved F or W. Each record gives: V gene, J gene, CDR3 protein.

v_gene: TRBV29-1; j_gene: TRBJ2-1; CDR3aa: CSVQRDLNEQFF
v_gene: TRBV5-5; j_gene: TRBJ2-2; CDR3aa: CASSLGQNTGELFF
v_gene: TRBV9; j_gene: TRBJ2-1; CDR3aa: CASSIRTSGNNEQFF
v_gene: TRBV30; j_gene: TRBJ2-5; CDR3aa: CAWSGIAGVETQYF
v_gene: TRBV7-9; j_gene: TRBJ2-4; CDR3aa: CASSPGGARAKNIQYF
v_gene: TRBV7-9; j_gene: TRBJ1-1; CDR3aa: CASSLGGQGARSTEAFF
v_gene: TRBV5-1; j_gene: TRBJ2-5; CDR3aa: CASSFIGVKEETQYF
v_gene: TRBV11-2; j_gene: TRBJ2-7; CDR3aa: CASSLGGAAYEQYF
v_gene: TRBV19; j_gene: TRBJ1-1; CDR3aa: CASSITRQYEAFF
v_gene: TRBV7-3; j_gene: TRBJ2-7; CDR3aa: CASSLNGPPRAYEQYF
v_gene: TRBV19; j_gene: TRBJ1-5; CDR3aa: CASKLTDSNQPQHF
v_gene: TRBV27; j_gene: TRBJ2-1; CDR3aa: CASSLAGATNEQFF
v_gene: TRBV28; j_gene: TRBJ1-1; CDR3aa: CASLSSGRVTEAFF
v_gene: TRBV19; j_gene: TRBJ1-1; CDR3aa: CASTLGAGNTEAFF
v_gene: TRBV14; j_gene: TRBJ1-2; CDR3aa: CASSQIRDRVFNYGYTF
v_gene: TRBV11-2; j_gene: TRBJ2-7; CDR3aa: CASSLFAGPAYEQYF
v_gene: TRBV28; j_gene: TRBJ2-1; CDR3aa: CASSSGQGNYNEQFF
v_gene: TRBV28; j_gene: TRBJ1-5; CDR3aa: CASRSSQEYNQPQHF
v_gene: TRBV10-3; j_gene: TRBJ2-5; CDR3aa: CASRGLEETQYF
v_gene: TRBV7-8; j_gene: TRBJ1-5; CDR3aa: CASSRRASSAGEPQHF
v_gene: TRBV5-6; j_gene: TRBJ1-2; CDR3aa: CASSLPEGYGYTF
v_gene: TRBV27; j_gene: TRBJ1-1; CDR3aa: CASSPLFGVGGTEAFF
v_gene: TRBV10-3; j_gene: TRBJ2-5; CDR3aa: CAISLDREETQYF
v_gene: TRBV27; j_gene: TRBJ2-2; CDR3aa: CASSFLGELFF
v_gene: TRBV6-5; j_gene: TRBJ2-2; CDR3aa: CASSTRGTGELFF
v_gene: TRBV6-4; j_gene: TRBJ2-1; CDR3aa: CASSVVAGGDNEQFF
v_gene: TRBV6-4; j_gene: TRBJ2-1; CDR3aa: CASKLRDRGSNEQFF
v_gene: TRBV7-8; j_gene: TRBJ2-7; CDR3aa: CASSSGVFLREQYF
v_gene: TRBV7-2; j_gene: TRBJ2-1; CDR3aa: CASSLARTGRLQSSYNEQFF
v_gene: TRBV9; j_gene: TRBJ2-3; CDR3aa: CASSVRGAGSTDTQYF
v_gene: TRBV19; j_gene: TRBJ2-1; CDR3aa: CASSISTGLDRNEQFF
v_gene: TRBV5-1; j_gene: TRBJ1-2; CDR3aa: CASSSGGEYDYGYTF
v_gene: TRBV9; j_gene: TRBJ1-2; CDR3aa: CASSVDQFGPVSGNGYTF
v_gene: TRBV9; j_gene: TRBJ2-3; CDR3aa: CASSALGGGETDTQYF
v_gene: TRBV7-6; j_gene: TRBJ2-1; CDR3aa: CASSSGQYNEQFF
v_gene: TRBV10-3; j_gene: TRBJ2-6; CDR3aa: CAIGQAGANVLTF
v_gene: TRBV6-1; j_gene: TRBJ2-7; CDR3aa: CASRVDRDYEQYF
v_gene: TRBV6-6; j_gene: TRBJ1-4; CDR3aa: CASSPGREKLFF
v_gene: TRBV5-3; j_gene: TRBJ1-5; CDR3aa: CARRGGTVGVNQPQHF
v_gene: TRBV6-6; j_gene: TRBJ2-7; CDR3aa: CATHGVSSYEQYF
v_gene: TRBV6-1; j_gene: TRBJ2-2; CDR3aa: CASSEASGSTGELFF
v_gene: TRBV7-8; j_gene: TRBJ1-2; CDR3aa: CASSSRRDRGNYGYTF
v_gene: TRBV27; j_gene: TRBJ2-5; CDR3aa: CASSLFTPRFGQETQYF
v_gene: TRBV15; j_gene: TRBJ1-4; CDR3aa: CATSRPPGQGNEKLFF
v_gene: TRBV28; j_gene: TRBJ2-5; CDR3aa: CASSLFAEETQYF
v_gene: TRBV4-2; j_gene: TRBJ2-6; CDR3aa: CASSQEGSSGANVLTF
v_gene: TRBV9; j_gene: TRBJ1-5; CDR3aa: CASSAAGVSNQPQHF
v_gene: TRBV9; j_gene: TRBJ2-3; CDR3aa: CASSVLSTDTQYF
v_gene: TRBV5-6; j_gene: TRBJ1-2; CDR3aa: CASSPDRDGYTF
v_gene: TRBV2; j_gene: TRBJ1-2; CDR3aa: CASSETGNPRGYTF
v_gene: TRBV5-1; j_gene: TRBJ1-2; CDR3aa: CASSLGVGTAYGYTF